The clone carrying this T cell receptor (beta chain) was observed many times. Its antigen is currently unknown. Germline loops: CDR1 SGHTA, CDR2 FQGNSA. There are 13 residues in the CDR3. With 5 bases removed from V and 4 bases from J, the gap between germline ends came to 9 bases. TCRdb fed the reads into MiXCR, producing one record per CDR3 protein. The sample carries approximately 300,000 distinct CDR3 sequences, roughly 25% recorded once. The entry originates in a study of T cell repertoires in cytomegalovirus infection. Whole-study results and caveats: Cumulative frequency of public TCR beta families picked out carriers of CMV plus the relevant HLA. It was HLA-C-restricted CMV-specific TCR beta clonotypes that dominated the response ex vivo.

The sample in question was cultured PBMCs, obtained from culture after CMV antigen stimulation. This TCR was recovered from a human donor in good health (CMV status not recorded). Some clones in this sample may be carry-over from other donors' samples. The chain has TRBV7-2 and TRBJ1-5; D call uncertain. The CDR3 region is CASSRVGNQPQHF. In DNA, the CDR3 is TGTGCCAGCAGCCGGGTCGGTAATCAGCCCCAGCATTTT.